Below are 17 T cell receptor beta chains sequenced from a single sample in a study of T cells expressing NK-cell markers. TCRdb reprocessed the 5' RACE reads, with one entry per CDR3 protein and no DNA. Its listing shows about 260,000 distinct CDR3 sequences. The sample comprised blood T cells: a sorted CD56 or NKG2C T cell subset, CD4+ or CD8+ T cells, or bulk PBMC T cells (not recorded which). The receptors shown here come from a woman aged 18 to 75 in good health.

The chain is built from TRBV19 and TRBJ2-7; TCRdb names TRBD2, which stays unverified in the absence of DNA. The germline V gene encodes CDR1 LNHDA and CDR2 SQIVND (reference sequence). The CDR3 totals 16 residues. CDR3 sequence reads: CASSLHSGPNSYEQYF.

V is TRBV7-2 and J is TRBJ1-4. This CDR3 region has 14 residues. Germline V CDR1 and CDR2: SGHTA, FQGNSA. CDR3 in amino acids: CASSSDLFNEKLFF.

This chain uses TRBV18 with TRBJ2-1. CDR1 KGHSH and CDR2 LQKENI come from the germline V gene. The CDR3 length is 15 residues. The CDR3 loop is CASSSGESSYNEQFF.

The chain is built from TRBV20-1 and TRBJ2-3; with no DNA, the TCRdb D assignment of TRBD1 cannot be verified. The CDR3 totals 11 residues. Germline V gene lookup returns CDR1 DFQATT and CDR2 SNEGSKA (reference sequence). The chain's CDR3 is CSAPGVDTQYF.

The chain's CDR3 is CATSDTLGGNSGNTIYF. This chain joins TRBV24-1 and TRBJ1-3. The length of the CDR3 is 17 residues. Germline values: CDR1 KGHDR, CDR2 SFDVKD.

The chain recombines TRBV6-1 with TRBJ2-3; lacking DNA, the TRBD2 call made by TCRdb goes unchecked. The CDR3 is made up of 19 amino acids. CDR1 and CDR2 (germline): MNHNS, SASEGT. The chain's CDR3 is CASSRDRGSGTGHTDTQYF.

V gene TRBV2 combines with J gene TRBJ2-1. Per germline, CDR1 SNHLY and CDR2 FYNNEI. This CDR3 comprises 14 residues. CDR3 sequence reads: CASSVERFYNEQFF.

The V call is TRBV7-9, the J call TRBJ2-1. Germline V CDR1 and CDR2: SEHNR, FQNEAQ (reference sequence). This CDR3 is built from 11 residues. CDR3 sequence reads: CASSFGNEQFF.

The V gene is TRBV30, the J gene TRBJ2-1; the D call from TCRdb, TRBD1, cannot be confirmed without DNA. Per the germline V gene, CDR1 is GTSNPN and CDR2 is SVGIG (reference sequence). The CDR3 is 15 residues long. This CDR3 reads CASRGSVSASNEQFF.

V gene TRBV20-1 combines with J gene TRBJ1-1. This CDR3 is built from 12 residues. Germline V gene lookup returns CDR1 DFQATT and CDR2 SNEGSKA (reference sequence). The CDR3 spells CSAREGGTEAFF.

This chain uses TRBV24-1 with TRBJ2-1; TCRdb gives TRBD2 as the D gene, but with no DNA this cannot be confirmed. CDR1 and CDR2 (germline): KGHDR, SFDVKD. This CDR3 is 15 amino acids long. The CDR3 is CATSLGTSGYNEQFF.

The CDR3 loop reads CASRRLAGDDYNEQFF. The chain recombines TRBV10-2 with TRBJ2-1; TCRdb indicates TRBD2, and absent DNA this call remains unverified. From germline, CDR1 is WSHSY and CDR2 SAAADI. This CDR3 has 16 residues.

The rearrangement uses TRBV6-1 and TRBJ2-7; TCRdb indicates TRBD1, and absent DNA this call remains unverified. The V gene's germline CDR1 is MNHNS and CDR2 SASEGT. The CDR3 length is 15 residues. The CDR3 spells CASSEAKTGLIGQYF.

CDR3 residues: CASSIWTISNEKLFF. This rearrangement joins TRBV7-9 to TRBJ1-4. CDR3 length: 15 residues. Germline V lookup: CDR1 SEHNR, CDR2 FQNEAQ (reference sequence).

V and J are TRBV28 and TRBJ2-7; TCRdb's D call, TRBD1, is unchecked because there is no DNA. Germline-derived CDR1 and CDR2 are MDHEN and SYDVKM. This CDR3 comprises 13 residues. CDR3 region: CASIRDRGREQYF.

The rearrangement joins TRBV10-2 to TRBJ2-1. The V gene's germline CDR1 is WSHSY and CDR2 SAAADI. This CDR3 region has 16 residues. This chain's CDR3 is CASSETGDSSYNEQFF.

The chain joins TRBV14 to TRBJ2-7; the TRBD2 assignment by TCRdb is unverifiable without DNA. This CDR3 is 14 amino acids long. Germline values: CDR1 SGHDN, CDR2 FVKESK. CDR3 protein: CASSQGLAYYEQYF.